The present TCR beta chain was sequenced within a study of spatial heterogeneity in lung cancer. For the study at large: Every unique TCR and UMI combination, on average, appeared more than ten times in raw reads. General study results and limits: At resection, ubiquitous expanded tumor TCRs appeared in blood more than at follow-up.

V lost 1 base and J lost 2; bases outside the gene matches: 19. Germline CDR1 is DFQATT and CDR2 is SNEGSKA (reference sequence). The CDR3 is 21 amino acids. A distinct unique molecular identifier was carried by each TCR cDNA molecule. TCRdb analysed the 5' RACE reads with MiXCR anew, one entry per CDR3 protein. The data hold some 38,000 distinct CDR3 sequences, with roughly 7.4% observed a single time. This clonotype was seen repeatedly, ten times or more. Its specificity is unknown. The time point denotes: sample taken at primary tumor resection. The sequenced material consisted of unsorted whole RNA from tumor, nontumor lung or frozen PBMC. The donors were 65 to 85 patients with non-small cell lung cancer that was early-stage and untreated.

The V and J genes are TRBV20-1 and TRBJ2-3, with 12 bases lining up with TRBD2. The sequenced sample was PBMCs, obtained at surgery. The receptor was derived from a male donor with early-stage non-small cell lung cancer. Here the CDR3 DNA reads TGCAGTGCTAGAGCCCCGCTCCCTAGCGGGAGGGCCCCCGGTGACACAGATACGCAGTATTTT. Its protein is CSARAPLPSGRAPGDTDTQYF.